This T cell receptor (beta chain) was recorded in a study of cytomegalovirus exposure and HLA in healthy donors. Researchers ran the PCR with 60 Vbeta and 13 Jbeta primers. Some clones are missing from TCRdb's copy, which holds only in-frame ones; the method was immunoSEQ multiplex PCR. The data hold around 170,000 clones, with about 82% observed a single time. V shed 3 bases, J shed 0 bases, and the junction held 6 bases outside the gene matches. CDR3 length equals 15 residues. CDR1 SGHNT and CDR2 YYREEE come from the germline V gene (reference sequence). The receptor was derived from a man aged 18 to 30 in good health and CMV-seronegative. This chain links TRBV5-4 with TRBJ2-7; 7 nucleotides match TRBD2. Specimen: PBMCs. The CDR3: CASSSPGLSSYEQYF. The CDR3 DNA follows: TGTGCCAGCAGCTCGCCGGGACTATCCTCCTACGAGCAGTACTTC.